This T cell receptor (beta chain) was recovered during a study of long-term antiretroviral therapy in people with HIV. Per germline, CDR1 SNHLY and CDR2 FYNNEI. The CDR3 consists of 15 residues. The V and J ends lost 6 bases and 1 base, in that order; junction bases with no gene match: 5. Study-level results: ART adherence, viral resistance and therapy changes were not recorded. In HIV, the repertoires covered a tighter span of CDR3 lengths than in controls. Clones showing expansion before ART dominated the repertoire at all time points.

Donors each had at least one pre-ART PBMC sample and at least two post-ART ones. Comment on this clone: Its target is unknown.

An immunoSEQ assay, version v3.0, was performed at survey level. Libraries were prepared by immunoSEQ multiplex PCR; TCRdb keeps only in-frame clonotypes and omits some of them. Here the sample spans around 30,000 clones, 65% to 90% being singletons. V and J are TRBV2 and TRBJ1-1; TRBD1 aligns across 10 bases. The input for sequencing was unsorted PBMCs, taken about 3.3 years after starting antiretroviral therapy. The origin of this receptor is a man younger than 35 with HIV. This chain's CDR3 is CASSAWDRGNTEAFF. DNA of the CDR3: TGTGCCAGCAGCGCTTGGGACAGGGGGAACACTGAAGCTTTCTTT.